A selection of T cell receptor beta chains follows, all from one sample in a study of blood T cells in healthy people across ages. TCRdb re-called the 5' RACE reads through MiXCR, storing one row per CDR3 protein. The sample consists of some 1,800,000 distinct CDR3 sequences, about two fifths of them appearing once. The sequenced material came from blood. Receptor source: a human donor in good health. Both conserved end residues are part of each CDR3. Rows may omit the clone size; those that give it use once, few, many or a size class.

few	TRBV4-2	TRBJ2-7	CASSSQAQGAAYEQYF
NA	TRBV28	TRBJ2-1	CASGVTPYNEQFF
NA	TRBV5-1	TRBJ1-1	CASSLEWRWTEAFF
NA	TRBV28	TRBJ2-7	CASTWGNSYEQYF
many	TRBV29-1	TRBJ2-1	CSAYDYGDEQFF
few	TRBV4-2	TRBJ1-6	CASSQAGQRNSPLHF
NA	TRBV19	TRBJ2-3	CASSIGRTGTDTQYF
few	TRBV7-2	TRBJ2-1	CASSLVQGEQFF
NA	TRBV6-6	TRBJ1-2	CASGGGRYGYTF
NA	TRBV7-9	TRBJ1-1	CASSFNMLNTEAFF
NA	TRBV20-1	TRBJ2-7	CSARSAAGYEQYF
once	TRBV7-2	TRBJ1-1	CASGAMVGEAFF
few	TRBV7-2	TRBJ2-7	CASSLDWRGGSYEQYF
NA	TRBV5-1	TRBJ2-1	CASSLLGGQGRYNEQFF
NA	TRBV7-2	TRBJ1-4	CASSTTTGRPNEKLFF
NA	TRBV11-2	TRBJ1-1	CASSFDGQVGTAEAFF
NA	TRBV7-9	TRBJ2-7	CASSLYWGQGISYEQYF
NA	TRBV7-9	TRBJ1-2	CASTQWRYTGSNYGYTF
few	TRBV18	TRBJ2-1	CASSQQGGENNEQFF
NA	TRBV7-3	TRBJ2-3	CAGRSQNEDTQYF
NA	TRBV20-1	TRBJ1-2	CSASSGQGAGGYTF
many	TRBV9	TRBJ2-7	CASSPRDGYYEQYF